One sample yielded the 30 T cell receptor beta chains listed below, sequenced in a study of blood T cell repertoires in COVID-19 (dated by TCRdb to the early 2020s). Library preparation employed the immunoSEQ multiplex PCR assay. This is the immuneACCESS table as TCRdb keeps it, with only in-frame sequences that have V and J called. A part of the clones is gone; compared with another copy, unresolved V genes explain less than half, and the rest is unexplained. The sample table holds about 200,000 clones, of which approximately 83% were seen once. The top ten clones comprise 3% to 4.5% of the sample. Sequencing was carried out using PBMCs or T cells enriched from blood (not recorded which). The receptors originated from a woman in her 40s with acute COVID-19.

CDR3 in amino acids: CSVASGRTLWVEQFF. CDR3 DNA sequence: TGCAGCGTTGCCAGCGGGAGGACCCTCTGGGTGGAGCAGTTCTTC. V gene TRBV29-1 combines with J gene TRBJ2-1; 9 bases agree with TRBD2. The CDR3 is 15 residues long. With 4 bases clipped from V and 10 bases from J, the junction kept 14 bases outside the gene matches. Germline CDR1 SQVTM, CDR2 ANQGSEA.

The chain is built from TRBV27 and TRBJ2-1; D ambiguous. This CDR3 is built from 14 residues. V was trimmed by 1 base and J by 6 bases, leaving 10 bases between them. The germline gives CDR1 MNHEY, CDR2 SMNVEV (reference sequence). The CDR3 coding sequence is TGTGCCAGCAGTTTATGGGCCCCGCCCAATGAGCAGTTCTTC. This translates into CASSLWAPPNEQFF.

V gene TRBV28 combines with J gene TRBJ2-7, with 7 nucleotides matching TRBD2. The trim removed 11 bases at V and 2 bases at J, leaving 6 bases unmatched. Germline-derived CDR1 and CDR2 are MDHEN and SYDVKM. The CDR3 sequence is 12 residues long. The CDR3 nucleotides are TGTGCCTCCATGGGAGGGGCCTACGAGCAGTACTTC. This codes for CASMGGAYEQYF.

This clone was recorded only once. The rearrangement links TRBV28 to TRBJ1-2; D is undetermined. Trimming cost V 6 bases and J 6 bases, with 14 bases left between them. The germline V gene encodes CDR1 MDHEN and CDR2 SYDVKM. The CDR3 consists of 13 residues. CDR3 DNA: TGTGCCAGCAGACCTACCGCTCTCGATGGCTACACCTTC. This codes for CASRPTALDGYTF.

This clone was detected a few times. The chain has TRBV5-1 and TRBJ1-1; 7 positions match TRBD1. The germline V gene has CDR1 SGHRS and CDR2 YFSETQ. The CDR3 spans 13 residues. V lost 4 bases to trimming and J lost 3 bases; unmatched junction nucleotides: 3. CDR3 protein: CASSQTGDTEAFF. CDR3 sequence (DNA): TGCGCCAGCAGCCAAACAGGGGACACTGAAGCTTTCTTT.

The chain has TRBV3-1 (or the pseudogene TRBV3-2) and TRBJ2-7; 8 nucleotides align to TRBD2. Per germline, CDR1 LGHDT and CDR2 YNNKEL (reference sequence). CDR3 size: 15 residues. The junction had 10 bases not matched to a gene; V was cut back by 4 bases and J by 5 bases. The CDR3 here is CASSRSSGNPNEQYF. The DNA for the CDR3 is TGTGCCAGCAGCCGAAGTAGCGGGAATCCTAACGAGCAGTACTTC.

The chain recombines TRBV28 with TRBJ1-5; TRBD1 matches at 7 bases. This CDR3 spans 15 amino acids. Germline V gene sequence: CDR1 MDHEN, CDR2 SYDVKM. Trimming at V came to 4 bases and at J to 1 base, leaving 4 bases not matched to a gene. CDR3 loop: CASSSPGQSNQPQHF. Written as DNA, the CDR3 is TGTGCCAGCAGTTCCCCGGGACAGAGCAATCAGCCCCAGCATTTT.

In this sample, this clone turned up a few times. This sequence joins TRBV4-2 and TRBJ2-1; 7 bases are a match to TRBD2. Germline V gives CDR1 LGHNA, CDR2 YNFKEQ. V shed 7 bases, J shed 0 bases, and the junction held 30 bases outside the gene matches. The CDR3 is 23 amino acids. Written as DNA, the CDR3 is TGTGCCAGCACCTATTACTCAGGGTTCCGGGACTACAGGTTTACGAGCTCCTACAATGAGCAGTTCTTC. Translated: CASTYYSGFRDYRFTSSYNEQFF.

The chain carries TRBV18 and TRBJ2-2, with D possibly being TRBD2 (5 bases). The ends were cut back, 8 bases at V and 2 bases at J, with 18 bases in the middle. The CDR3 spans 16 residues. Looked up from germline, CDR1 is KGHSH and CDR2 is LQKENI. CDR3 residues: CASNTARAGNTGELFF. The CDR3 bases are TGTGCCAGCAACACGGCCCGGGCGGGTAACACCGGGGAGCTGTTTTTT.

Turning to this clone: This sample includes further DNA sequences coding for the same CDR3. The chain has TRBV12-3 or TRBV12-4 and TRBJ1-5, with 7 bases that match TRBD1. The CDR3 has 13 residues. The V and J ends lost 2 bases and 7 bases, in that order; junction bases with no gene match: 2. Here the CDR3 DNA reads TGTGCCAGCAGTTTAAGGGGGCAACAGCCCCAGCATTTT. Encoded protein: CASSLRGQQPQHF.

The chain carries TRBV7-9 and TRBJ1-1; D ambiguous. Trimming left V 1 base short and J 1 base short, with 7 bases between. This CDR3 is 14 amino acids long. Germline CDR1 SEHNR, CDR2 FQNEAQ (reference sequence). CDR3 residues: CASSLDRENTEAFF. CDR3 DNA sequence: TGTGCCAGCAGCTTAGATCGGGAGAACACTGAAGCTTTCTTT.

The chain combines TRBV11-2 with TRBJ2-1, with D tentatively TRBD2 (6 bases). This CDR3 spans 15 amino acids. CDR1 is SGHAT, CDR2 FQNNGV, per germline. Trimming stripped 2 bases from V and 10 bases from J, with 18 bases between. CDR3 sequence: CASSLPTSSLGEQFF. In DNA form, the CDR3 reads TGTGCCAGCAGCTTACCTACTAGCTCCTTGGGAGAGCAGTTCTTC.

The J gene is TRBJ1-5, the V gene TRBV27, with TRBD1 matching over 8 bases. The germline V gene encodes CDR1 MNHEY and CDR2 SMNVEV (reference sequence). The V gene end was trimmed by 5 bases and the J gene end by 3 bases; junction bases not matched to a gene: 12. This CDR3 is 17 amino acids long. CDR3 residues: CASSPHLRTGTNQPQHF. The CDR3 DNA is TGTGCCAGCAGTCCCCATCTTAGGACAGGGACCAATCAGCCCCAGCATTTT.

The V gene is TRBV6-2 or TRBV6-3, the J gene TRBJ2-7; TRBD1 aligns across 11 bases. The CDR3 has 16 amino acids. Per germline, CDR1 MNHEY and CDR2 SVGEGT. The J segment lost 7 bases and the V segment lost 2 bases, leaving 10 bases of the junction unmatched. This chain's CDR3 is CASSYASGQGAREQYF. CDR3 sequence (DNA): TGTGCCAGCAGTTACGCCAGTGGACAGGGGGCGCGTGAGCAGTACTTC.

The chain has TRBV7-2 and TRBJ2-2, with 12 bases matching TRBD1. This CDR3 spans 16 amino acids. Germline loops: CDR1 SGHTA, CDR2 FQGNSA. The V segment lost 4 bases and the J segment 4 bases; nucleotides outside the gene matches: 4. The CDR3 coding sequence is TGTGCCAGCAGCTCACCGGGACAGGGGGCCACCGGGGAGCTGTTTTTT. This encodes CASSSPGQGATGELFF.

The J gene is TRBJ1-1, the V gene TRBV12-3 or TRBV12-4; no clear D. This CDR3 has 12 amino acids. Between the trimmed V and J ends, which lost 7 bases and 4 bases, there was a span of 10 bases. CDR3 residues: CASTAGGTEAFF. The CDR3, as DNA: TGTGCCAGCACCGCGGGCGGCACTGAAGCTTTCTTT.

The chain recombines TRBV10-3 with TRBJ2-7; 7 positions agree with TRBD2. The V gene's germline CDR1 is ENHRY and CDR2 SYGVKD. The CDR3 is made up of 17 amino acids. Trimming took 0 bases from V and 2 from J; bases not matched to a gene: 10. Written as DNA, the CDR3 is TGTGCCATCAGTGAGTCGCTTGGGGGGGGATCGCCCTACGAGCAGTACTTC. Amino acid sequence: CAISESLGGGSPYEQYF.

The genes are TRBV5-1 and TRBJ2-1; tentatively, D is TRBD2 (6 bases). Trimming removed 0 bases at V and 5 bases at J, with 9 bases between. This CDR3 is 14 amino acids long. Germline CDR1 reads SGHRS; CDR2 reads YFSETQ. CDR3 DNA: TGCGCCAGCAGCTTGGGGGAGGATCACAATGAGCAGTTCTTC. Amino acid sequence: CASSLGEDHNEQFF.

The V call is TRBV19, the J call TRBJ1-1, with D possibly matching TRBD1 (6 bases). CDR3 length: 12 amino acids. Germline lookup yields CDR1 LNHDA and CDR2 SQIVND (reference sequence). V dropped 6 bases and J dropped 3 bases, with 8 bases sitting between them. This CDR3 is CASRDSYTEAFF. CDR3 bases: TGTGCCAGTAGGGACAGCTACACTGAAGCTTTCTTT.

The chain recombines TRBV28 with TRBJ2-1; 8 bases are shared with TRBD2. Germline lookup yields CDR1 MDHEN and CDR2 SYDVKM. The CDR3 is 15 residues long. The V and J ends lost 10 bases and 0 bases, in that order; junction bases with no gene match: 8. CDR3 bases: TGTGCCAATAAGGCGGGAGGTTCCTCCTACAATGAGCAGTTCTTC. Its translation: CANKAGGSSYNEQFF.

V is TRBV12-3 or TRBV12-4 and J is TRBJ2-1, with 10 bases aligning to TRBD2. There are 12 residues in the CDR3. Germline trimming cut 5 bases from V and 10 bases from J; bases unmatched to any gene: 2. The CDR3 reads CASSLGLAEQFF. CDR3 DNA sequence: TGTGCCAGCAGTCTGGGACTAGCGGAGCAGTTCTTC.

V is TRBV4-1 and J is TRBJ2-1, with 8 positions matching TRBD2. The J segment lost 4 bases and the V segment lost 2 bases, leaving 7 bases of the junction unmatched. Germline CDR1 MGHRA, CDR2 YSYEKL. The CDR3 has 16 amino acids. CDR3 loop: CASSQPREGGYNEQFF. CDR3 in DNA: TGCGCCAGCAGCCAACCCCGGGAGGGTGGATACAATGAGCAGTTCTTC.

The chain links TRBV2 to TRBJ1-1; D is ambiguous. Trimming pared 4 bases from V and 0 bases from J, leaving 9 bases between. CDR3 length equals 14 residues. Germline CDR1 is SNHLY and CDR2 is FYNNEI. The CDR3 protein is CASSVEAVNTEAFF. The CDR3 DNA is TGTGCCAGCAGTGTGGAGGCCGTGAACACTGAAGCTTTCTTT.

The chain couples TRBV28 to TRBJ1-5; D is possibly TRBD1 (5 bases). This CDR3 spans 14 amino acids. CDR1 and CDR2 from the germline V gene are MDHEN and SYDVKM. Trimming removed 7 bases at V and 8 bases at J, with 18 bases between. The CDR3 loop is CASTPSGVFEPQHF. Here the CDR3 DNA reads TGTGCCAGCACCCCATCGGGGGTTTTTGAGCCCCAGCATTTT.

The chain combines TRBV24-1 with TRBJ2-1; D is possibly TRBD1 (7 bases). Germline values: CDR1 KGHDR, CDR2 SFDVKD. This CDR3 contains 17 residues. V shed 4 bases and J shed 9 bases, with 24 bases lying between them. CDR3: CATSDSTMTGRRPEQFF. The CDR3 DNA reads TGTGCCACCAGTGACTCAACCATGACAGGGAGGCGGCCTGAGCAGTTCTTC.

The sample holds a few counts of this clone. This rearrangement joins TRBV6-5 to TRBJ1-1; TRBD1 matches 8 bases. The CDR3 has 15 residues. Per the germline V gene, CDR1 is MNHEY and CDR2 is SVGAGI. With V trimmed by 6 bases and J by 3 bases, 9 bases remained unmatched. CDR3 loop: CASSLDRARDTEAFF. The DNA for the CDR3 is TGTGCCAGCAGCCTGGACAGGGCGAGGGACACTGAAGCTTTCTTT.

This clone was recorded once. One end of the junction is discordant with germline, which a read error may explain. The chain carries TRBV28 and TRBJ1-4, with a possible D match to TRBD1 (5 bases). Germline V CDR1 and CDR2: MDHEN, SYDVKM. This CDR3 has 13 residues. The CDR3 sequence is CASSTGTKEKLFF. The CDR3 DNA reads TGTGCCAGCAGTACCGGGACTAAGGAAAAACTGTTTTTT.

The chain couples TRBV7-8 to TRBJ2-5, with 10 bases lining up with TRBD2. Germline-derived CDR1 and CDR2 are SGHVS and FQNEAQ. Trimming took 6 bases from V and 5 from J; bases not matched to a gene: 15. This CDR3 region has 17 residues. The CDR3 sequence is CASRSLSGTSVTETQYF. The CDR3 bases are TGTGCCAGCAGGTCGTTATCGGGGACTAGCGTGACGGAGACCCAGTACTTC.

The gene calls are TRBV28 and TRBJ1-2; 8 nucleotides line up with TRBD1. This CDR3 has 15 amino acids. Germline CDR1 and CDR2: MDHEN and SYDVKM. The J segment lost 3 bases and the V segment lost 5 bases, leaving 8 bases of the junction unmatched. CDR3 in amino acids: CASSLTGVSYYGYTF. DNA of the CDR3: TGTGCCAGCAGTCTGACAGGGGTCTCCTACTATGGCTACACCTTC.

The chain has TRBV28 and TRBJ1-2, with D hard to call. The CDR3 spans 14 residues. Germline V gene data show CDR1 as MDHEN and CDR2 as SYDVKM. V was shortened by 1 base and J by 4 bases, with 10 bases between the two germline ends. CDR3 DNA: TGTGCCAGCAGTTTATTACCCCAGGTCTATGGCTACACCTTC. This codes for CASSLLPQVYGYTF.